This T cell receptor (beta chain) was profiled in a study of CD8 T cells in ankylosing spondylitis. The ends lost 3 bases at V and 5 bases at J; junction bases unmatched: 12. Germline lookup yields CDR1 SGDLS and CDR2 YYNGEE. This CDR3 region has 16 residues. TCRdb independently ran MiXCR on the 5' RACE reads; one entry per CDR3 protein. The repertoire consists of some 200,000 distinct CDR3 sequences, with around 24% occurring once and the leading ten covering approximately 6.6%. The J gene is TRBJ2-7, the V gene TRBV9; 9 bases match TRBD1. This TCR was recovered from a male donor with ankylosing spondylitis or in good health (not recorded which). The sample was blood, either unsorted or a sorted T cell fraction (not recorded which). CDR3 region: CASSGSGTGHPHEQYF. Here the CDR3 DNA reads TGTGCCAGCAGCGGATCCGGGACAGGGCACCCACACGAGCAGTACTTC.